A selection of T cell receptor beta chains follows, all from one sample in a study of CD8 T cells in Susac syndrome. TCRdb processed the immunoSEQ multiplex PCR reads anew with MiXCR; each CDR3 protein has one entry. The sample holds about 240,000 distinct CDR3 sequences, 90% to 96% seen once. Specimen: CD4+ T cells from PBMCs. These receptors all come from a human donor with Susac syndrome. Each CDR3 is given with its conserved first and last residue. D genes are given only for firm matches. Rows give clone size only sometimes, using once, few, many, or a class for an expanded clone.

CDR3: CASSLNGGDRHF; DNA: TGTGCCAGCAGCCTGAATGGGGGGGACCGGCATTTT; V: TRBV4-2; size: NA; length: 12; D: NA; J: TRBJ1-5
CDR3: CASSKDGSGGYTF; DNA: TGTGCCAGCAGCAAGGACGGGAGTGGAGGCTACACCTTC; V: TRBV3-1; size: NA; length: 13; D: NA; J: TRBJ1-2
CDR3: CASSYSETLGKLFF; DNA: TGTGCCAGCAGTTACTCGGAGACACTAGGAAAACTGTTTTTT; V: TRBV6-5; size: NA; length: 14; D: NA; J: TRBJ1-4
CDR3: CATSDSRDHGETQYF; DNA: TGTGCCACCAGTGATTCCCGGGACCACGGAGAGACCCAGTACTTC; V: TRBV24-1; size: NA; length: 15; D: NA; J: TRBJ2-5
CDR3: CASSRRLAGGPYEQYF; DNA: TGTGCCAGCAGCCGCAGACTAGCGGGAGGACCCTACGAGCAGTACTTC; V: TRBV11-2; size: once; length: 16; D: TRBD2; J: TRBJ2-7
CDR3: CASSAEGGGAYNEQFF; DNA: TGTGCCAGCAGCGCAGAAGGCGGAGGGGCCTACAATGAGCAGTTCTTC; V: TRBV9; size: NA; length: 16; D: NA; J: TRBJ2-1
CDR3: CASSFHQLGTGVVLNTEAFF; DNA: TGTGCCAGCAGTTTCCACCAGCTCGGGACAGGGGTAGTATTGAACACTGAAGCTTTCTTT; V: TRBV6-2/TRBV6-3; size: once; length: 20; D: TRBD1; J: TRBJ1-1
CDR3: CASSMDRNTEAFF; DNA: TGTGCCAGCAGCATGGACAGGAACACTGAAGCTTTCTTT; V: TRBV11-2; size: NA; length: 13; D: NA; J: TRBJ1-1
CDR3: CSVAPGTSPIKQYF; DNA: TGCAGCGTTGCCCCCGGGACTAGTCCAATCAAGCAGTACTTC; V: TRBV29-1; size: NA; length: 14; D: TRBD2; J: TRBJ2-7
CDR3: CASSLLGGQGTGANVLTF; DNA: TGTGCCAGCAGCCTCCTCGGGGGACAGGGTACCGGGGCCAACGTCCTGACTTTC; V: TRBV9; size: once; length: 18; D: TRBD1; J: TRBJ2-6
CDR3: CSARGRRRRPNEKLFF; DNA: TGCAGTGCTAGAGGCAGACGTCGACGGCCGAATGAAAAACTGTTTTTT; V: TRBV20-1; size: NA; length: 16; D: NA; J: TRBJ1-4
CDR3: CASSLRSVGGTEAFF; DNA: TGTGCCAGCAGTCTCCGGTCCGTCGGTGGGACTGAAGCTTTCTTT; V: TRBV28; size: once; length: 15; D: NA; J: TRBJ1-1
CDR3: CASSLDGGTIKNIQYF; DNA: TGTGCCAGCAGCTTAGATGGCGGAACAATCAAAAACATTCAGTACTTC; V: TRBV7-9; size: NA; length: 16; D: NA; J: TRBJ2-4
CDR3: CASSLRGVRSYEQYF; DNA: TGTGCCAGCAGTTTACGAGGGGTCCGGTCCTACGAGCAGTACTTC; V: TRBV28; size: NA; length: 15; D: NA; J: TRBJ2-7
CDR3: CATLTRRERNLTDTQYF; DNA: TGTGCCACCCTGACACGACGGGAGCGGAACCTCACAGATACGCAGTATTTT; V: TRBV24-1; size: NA; length: 17; D: NA; J: TRBJ2-3
CDR3: CASSSPGLAGNYEQYF; DNA: TGTGCCAGTAGCTCGCCGGGACTAGCGGGGAACTACGAGCAGTACTTC; V: TRBV19; size: NA; length: 16; D: TRBD2; J: TRBJ2-7
CDR3: CSVGPGLAGAGVTGDTQYF; DNA: TGCAGCGTTGGCCCGGGACTAGCGGGAGCGGGGGTCACGGGAGATACGCAGTATTTT; V: TRBV29-1; size: NA; length: 19; D: TRBD2; J: TRBJ2-3
CDR3: CASSPTLMQLGYTF; DNA: TGTGCCAGCTCACCGACGCTAATGCAGCTTGGCTACACCTTC; V: TRBV18; size: NA; length: 14; D: NA; J: TRBJ1-2